These T cell receptor beta chains were read from a single sample in a study of shared clonotypes between healthy human individuals. Data came from immunoSEQ multiplex PCR; TCRdb stores just in-frame clones and leaves some out. The table records 400,000 to 550,000 clones, around three quarters of them present only once. The sample consisted of PBMCs. These receptors were obtained from a woman between 35 and 50 years old in good health. Some clones in this sample may be carry-over from other donors' samples. The CDR3 runs from the conserved cysteine through the conserved F or W. Fields, in order: clone size, CDR3 length, J gene, V gene, D gene, CDR3 DNA, CDR3 protein. The D gene is left open where the match is weak. Expanded clones are given a class, and other clones once, few, many or no size at all.

- | 14 | TRBJ1-4 | TRBV5-1 | - | TGCGCCAGCAGCTGGGGACGGCCCAATGAAAAACTGTTTTTT | CASSWGRPNEKLFF
- | 16 | TRBJ1-2 | TRBV11-2 | - | TGTGCCAGCAGCCCGAACGAAGGGGGATTTAACTATGGCTACACCTTC | CASSPNEGGFNYGYTF
- | 15 | TRBJ2-1 | TRBV7-2 | TRBD2 | TGTGCCAGCAGCCTCGGGACTAGCGGGATTAATGAGCAGTTCTTC | CASSLGTSGINEQFF
- | 14 | TRBJ1-2 | TRBV5-1 | - | TGCGCCAGCAGCTTGGATCGGGCGGGTCCTGGCTACACCTTC | CASSLDRAGPGYTF
- | 14 | TRBJ2-7 | TRBV27 | TRBD1 | TGTGCCAGCAGTTTAGGACAGGCCGCCTACGAGCAGTACTTC | CASSLGQAAYEQYF
many | 17 | TRBJ2-6 | TRBV7-2 | TRBD1 | TGTGCCAGCAGCTTAGCCCAGGGGGCAGTTGGGGCCAACGTCCTGACTTTC | CASSLAQGAVGANVLTF
- | 16 | TRBJ2-7 | TRBV6-1 | TRBD2 | TGTGCCAGCAGTGAACTAGGAGCGGGAGTGGAATACGAGCAGTACTTC | CASSELGAGVEYEQYF
- | 15 | TRBJ1-1 | TRBV5-1 | TRBD1 | TGCGCCAGCAGCCTATTGACAGGGAGGGGGACTGAAGCTTTCTTT | CASSLLTGRGTEAFF
- | 13 | TRBJ2-7 | TRBV5-1 | - | TGCGCCAGCAGCTTGGAGCAGGGGTACGAGCAGTACTTC | CASSLEQGYEQYF
- | 15 | TRBJ2-1 | TRBV28 | TRBD2 | TGTGCCAGCAGCAGCCGGACTAGCGGGTACAATGAGCAGTTCTTC | CASSSRTSGYNEQFF
- | 16 | TRBJ2-7 | TRBV5-1 | - | TGCGCCAGCAGCTGGAGGGGGCGGGAGTCTGCCTACGAGCAGTACTTC | CASSWRGRESAYEQYF
- | 11 | TRBJ2-5 | TRBV7-3 | - | TGTGCCAGCAGCGAAGGGGAGACCCAGTACTTC | CASSEGETQYF
- | 17 | TRBJ1-1 | TRBV14 | - | TGTGCCAGCAGCCAAGAAGTCGGATTGAGTCTGAACACTGAAGCTTTCTTT | CASSQEVGLSLNTEAFF
- | 13 | TRBJ1-1 | TRBV2 | - | TGTGCCAGCATTCCGGACAGGAACACTGAAGCTTTCTTT | CASIPDRNTEAFF
- | 15 | TRBJ2-5 | TRBV5-1 | - | TGCGCCAGCAGCCCGAGGACAGCAGCCCAAGAGACCCAGTACTTC | CASSPRTAAQETQYF
- | 16 | TRBJ2-1 | TRBV5-1 | - | TGCGCCAGCAGCTTCCAGTTGATGCCGAGATTGGGTGAGCAGTTCTTC | CASSFQLMPRLGEQFF
many | 12 | TRBJ2-7 | TRBV7-9 | - | TGTGCCAGCAGCTTAGCGGTATCCGAGCAGTACTTC | CASSLAVSEQYF
- | 16 | TRBJ2-6 | TRBV5-1 | - | TGCGCCAGCAGCTTGGCCGGAGGGGCTGGGGCCAACGTCCTGACTTTC | CASSLAGGAGANVLTF
once | 12 | TRBJ2-7 | TRBV18 | - | TGTGCCAGCTCACCATTCGGTGGCGAGCAGTACTTC | CASSPFGGEQYF
- | 18 | TRBJ2-7 | TRBV6-4 | - | TGTGCCAGCAGTGGAGGGGCGTCGGCCTTGCATTTGTCCTACGAGCAGTACTTC | CASSGGASALHLSYEQYF
- | 18 | TRBJ2-3 | TRBV27 | TRBD2 | TGTGCCAGCAGTTCGCCTGGGGCTAGCGGGAGGGCCACAGATACGCAGTATTTT | CASSSPGASGRATDTQYF
once | 15 | TRBJ2-5 | TRBV5-1 | - | TGCGCCAGCAGCGCTCCACAGGGACCTCAAGAGACCCAGTACTTC | CASSAPQGPQETQYF
once | 18 | TRBJ2-1 | TRBV4-3 | TRBD2 | TGCGCCAGCAGCCTCTCACGAGGGGCGGGAGATGCCTACAATGAGCAGTTCTTC | CASSLSRGAGDAYNEQFF
few | 12 | TRBJ1-1 | TRBV29-1 | - | TGCAGCGTTGGTGGATTGAACACTGAAGCTTTCTTT | CSVGGLNTEAFF
- | 14 | TRBJ2-4 | TRBV29-1 | - | TGCAGCGTTGAGTACAGGACCGGGGCGGACATTCAGTACTTC | CSVEYRTGADIQYF
few | 15 | TRBJ2-7 | TRBV28 | TRBD2 | TGTGCCAGCAGTCTCCATAGCGGGAGAGTTGGCGAGCAGTACTTC | CASSLHSGRVGEQYF
- | 16 | TRBJ1-4 | TRBV25-1 | TRBD1 | TGTGCCAGCAGTGGGGGACAGGGGGCGACTAATGAAAAACTGTTTTTT | CASSGGQGATNEKLFF
few | 15 | TRBJ2-5 | TRBV9 | TRBD1 | TGTGCCAGCAGCCCTAGGGACAGGGGTGGGGAGACCCAGTACTTC | CASSPRDRGGETQYF
- | 11 | TRBJ2-3 | TRBV7-8 | - | TGTGCCAGCAGCCCCACAGATACGCAGTATTTT | CASSPTDTQYF
- | 13 | TRBJ2-1 | TRBV9 | - | TGTGCCAGCAGCCGACCGGGGTACAATGAGCAGTTCTTC | CASSRPGYNEQFF
- | 14 | TRBJ2-3 | TRBV28 | TRBD2 | TGTGCCAGCAGTCCAGCGGGGGGGGGAGATACGCAGTATTTT | CASSPAGGGDTQYF
few | 13 | TRBJ2-7 | TRBV28 | - | TGTGCCAGCACCTCCGGGCAGACCTACGAGCAGTACTTC | CASTSGQTYEQYF
once | 13 | TRBJ2-3 | TRBV6-5 | - | TGTGCCAGCAGTTATCGGACCACAGATACGCAGTATTTT | CASSYRTTDTQYF
- | 16 | TRBJ2-2 | TRBV7-2 | - | TGTGCCAGCAGCTTCCGGAGGGGGGTGAACACCGGGGAGCTGTTTTTT | CASSFRRGVNTGELFF
- | 16 | TRBJ2-1 | TRBV4-3 | TRBD2 | TGCGCCAGCAGCCCCCATCCGGGACTAGAGTACAATGAGCAGTTCTTC | CASSPHPGLEYNEQFF
few | 12 | TRBJ2-7 | TRBV7-9 | - | TGTGCCATTACGGGCTCAGGGTACGAGCAGTACTTC | CAITGSGYEQYF
few | 12 | TRBJ1-5 | TRBV15 | - | TGTGCCACCAGCAGAGCCAATCAGCCCCAGCATTTT | CATSRANQPQHF
- | 15 | TRBJ2-1 | TRBV27 | TRBD2 | TGTGCCAGCAGTTTGTCACTAGCGGGACCTACTGAGCAGTTCTTC | CASSLSLAGPTEQFF
- | 16 | TRBJ1-6 | TRBV5-6 | TRBD1 | TGTGCCAGCAGCTTGGGGACAGGGTCCGATAATTCACCCCTCCACTTT | CASSLGTGSDNSPLHF
- | 15 | TRBJ2-7 | TRBV9 | - | TGTGCCAGCAGCGTCTCAGGGGCCCTCTCCTACGAGCAGTACTTC | CASSVSGALSYEQYF
- | 15 | TRBJ2-2 | TRBV29-1 | TRBD2 | TGCAGCGTTGGGGGACTAGCGGCGAACACCGGGGAGCTGTTTTTT | CSVGGLAANTGELFF
once | 13 | TRBJ1-1 | TRBV7-3 | - | TGTGCCAGCAGCTTTTCACGGAACACTGAAGCTTTCTTT | CASSFSRNTEAFF
once | 15 | TRBJ2-1 | TRBV27 | TRBD2 | TGTGCCAGCAGTCACCCGGGACTAGCGGGACGCGAGCAGTTCTTC | CASSHPGLAGREQFF
- | 14 | TRBJ2-7 | TRBV5-1 | - | TGCGCCAGCACCCCCGCCGGGGCAAGATACGAGCAGTACTTC | CASTPAGARYEQYF
- | 15 | TRBJ2-5 | TRBV9 | - | TGTGCCAGCAGCGCCCTAACCGGGACAAGAGAGACCCAGTACTTC | CASSALTGTRETQYF
- | 15 | TRBJ1-2 | TRBV27 | - | TGTGCCAGCAGCACGAGGGACCGGGACGCCTATGGCTACACCTTC | CASSTRDRDAYGYTF
- | 13 | TRBJ2-1 | TRBV18 | TRBD1 | TGTGCCAGCTCAATACGACAGGGTGAGGAGCAGTTCTTC | CASSIRQGEEQFF
- | 14 | TRBJ1-5 | TRBV29-1 | TRBD1 | TGCAGCGTTATACAGGGGGCGCGTGATCAGCCCCAGCATTTT | CSVIQGARDQPQHF
- | 12 | TRBJ2-3 | TRBV18 | - | TGTGCCAGCTCACCTCCCACAGATACGCAGTATTTT | CASSPPTDTQYF
- | 15 | TRBJ1-1 | TRBV29-1 | - | TGCAGCGTAAAAGGGGGAGAGTCCGTGAACACTGAAGCTCTCTTT | CSVKGGESVNTEALF
once | 13 | TRBJ2-2 | TRBV10-1 | TRBD2 | TGCGCCAGCAGTGCCAGCGGGAGTGGGGAGCTGTTTTTT | CASSASGSGELFF
- | 18 | TRBJ2-2 | TRBV4-1 | TRBD1 | TGCGCCAGCAGCCTGCCTAAACCAGGGGACAGGAACACCGGGGAGCTGTTTTTT | CASSLPKPGDRNTGELFF
- | 15 | TRBJ1-5 | TRBV5-8 | - | TGTGCCAGCAGCTTGTGGGGGGGGGTAGTGCAGCCCCAGCATTTT | CASSLWGGVVQPQHF
- | 17 | TRBJ1-1 | TRBV18 | - | TGTGCCAGCTCACCACTGGGGGGGATCGCCATGAACACTGAAGCTTTCTTT | CASSPLGGIAMNTEAFF
- | 17 | TRBJ1-6 | TRBV30 | - | TGTGCCTGGAGCCCTTTCAAAACGGGGATCTGGGATTCACCCCTCCACTTT | CAWSPFKTGIWDSPLHF
- | 14 | TRBJ2-6 | TRBV5-1 | - | TGCGCCAGCCATAGGGTGCCTGGGGCCAACGTCCTGACTTTC | CASHRVPGANVLTF
- | 13 | TRBJ2-1 | TRBV9 | - | TGTGCCAGCAGCGTAGGGTTCTACAATGAGCAGTTCTTC | CASSVGFYNEQFF
- | 15 | TRBJ2-7 | TRBV5-1 | - | TGCGCCAGCAGCTTGGTGGCAGGGGGGACCTACGAGCAGTACTTC | CASSLVAGGTYEQYF